Below, 17 T cell receptor beta chains from the same sample are listed, as sequenced in a study of PD-1 blockade in mismatch repair-deficient tumors (TCRdb year 2017). Receptors were amplified or captured by the immunoSEQ multiplex PCR assay. This is the immuneACCESS table as TCRdb keeps it, with only in-frame sequences that have V and J called. A part of the clones is gone; compared with another copy, unresolved V genes explain less than half, and the rest is unexplained. Recorded for this sample are about 35,000 clones; around 80% of them occurred a single time. Approximately 3.1% of the sample goes to the ten largest clones. The material was PBMCs, obtained roughly 6 weeks after starting pembrolizumab. Receptors originate from an adult with mismatch repair-deficient cancer.

V is TRBV7-2 and J is TRBJ1-4, with TRBD1 as a possible D gene (6 bases). Trimming shortened V by 5 bases and J by 5 bases, and 15 bases separated the two germline ends. The CDR3 has 15 amino acids. Per the germline V gene, CDR1 is SGHTA and CDR2 is FQGNSA. For the CDR3, the DNA is TGTGCCAGCAGCCGATCGGGGGGGCTGAATGAAAAACTGTTTTTT. Translation: CASSRSGGLNEKLFF.

The chain links TRBV2 to TRBJ2-1, with 9 bases lining up with TRBD2. Germline loops: CDR1 SNHLY, CDR2 FYNNEI. This CDR3 region has 12 residues. Trimming took 8 bases from V and 15 from J; bases not matched to a gene: 11. CDR3 loop: CASSLGGRALFF. The CDR3 bases are TGTGCCAGCTCCTTAGGCGGGAGGGCCCTGTTCTTC.

This clone was found once. V gene TRBV7-2 combines with J gene TRBJ2-3; possible D gene TRBD2, 6 bases. This CDR3 region has 16 residues. V was shortened by 5 bases and J by 1 base, with 16 bases between the two germline ends. The germline gives CDR1 SGHTA, CDR2 FQGNSA. The CDR3 is CASSAEDYLGTDTQYF. CDR3 sequence (DNA): TGTGCCAGCAGCGCAGAGGACTATCTGGGCACAGATACGCAGTATTTT.

This clone was seen a few times. The chain links TRBV6-5 to TRBJ2-7, with 8 bases lining up with TRBD2. Per the germline V gene, CDR1 is MNHEY and CDR2 is SVGAGI. Unmatched junction bases numbered 5, after V lost 3 bases and J lost 4 bases. CDR3 length: 14 amino acids. Here the CDR3 DNA reads TGTGCCAGCAGTTATCGCGGGAGGCTGTACGAGCAGTACTTC. As protein: CASSYRGRLYEQYF.

The chain is built from TRBV23-1 and TRBJ1-3; no clear D. TRBV23-1 counts as an open reading frame of uncertain function. The CDR3 consists of 13 residues. The germline V and J ends were trimmed by 3 bases and 4 bases, with 7 bases remaining between them. The CDR3 protein is CASSHGEGNTIYF. CDR3 nucleotides: TGCGCCAGCAGTCATGGAGAAGGAAACACCATATATTTT.

Concerning this clone itself: Germline is not matched at one junction end, which may reflect a read error. The chain carries TRBV9 and TRBJ2-2; 11 bases are a match to TRBD1. This CDR3 spans 12 amino acids. Germline values: CDR1 SGDLS, CDR2 YYNGEE. CDR3 protein: CASSFGTGGLFF. CDR3 DNA sequence: TGTGCCAGCAGCTTTGGGACAGGGGGGCTGTTTTTT.

The genes are TRBV9 and TRBJ2-2; a possible D gene is TRBD1 (6 bases). Germline CDR1 SGDLS, CDR2 YYNGEE. V lost 0 bases and J lost 0, with 9 bases in between. The CDR3 has 16 residues. CDR3 region: CASSVAGTTNTGELFF. As DNA, the CDR3 is TGTGCCAGCAGCGTAGCAGGGACAACGAACACCGGGGAGCTGTTTTTT. The full variable domain, completed using reference TRBV9 and TRBJ2-2, is DSGVTQTPKHLITATGQRVTLRCSPRSGDLSVYWYQQSLDQGLQFLIQYYNGEERAKGNILERFSAQQFPDLHSELNLSSLELGDSALYFCASSVAGTTNTGELFFGEGSRLTVL.

The V and J genes are TRBV6-4 and TRBJ2-1; D remains unclear. The CDR3 contains 16 residues. The germline CDR1 and CDR2 sequences are MRHNA and SNTAGT. Trimming stripped 3 bases from V and 2 bases from J, with 14 bases between. CDR3 in DNA: TGTGCCAGCAGTGAGACCCCCGCGGTCGCCTACAATGAGCAGTTCTTC. Amino acid sequence: CASSETPAVAYNEQFF.

V usage is TRBV28 and J usage is TRBJ2-3; TRBD2 matches 10 bases. Germline CDR1 MDHEN, CDR2 SYDVKM. The ends lost 2 bases at V and 2 bases at J; junction bases unmatched: 7. This CDR3 has 17 residues. The CDR3 bases are TGTGCCAGCAGTTTAGTAGCTAGCGGGGGTTACACAGATACGCAGTATTTT. Translation: CASSLVASGGYTDTQYF.

V is TRBV2 and J is TRBJ2-1; 13 bases are a match to TRBD2. CDR1 is SNHLY and CDR2 is FYNNEI in the germline V gene. This CDR3 has 15 amino acids. The ends lost 3 bases at V and 8 bases at J; junction bases unmatched: 4. In DNA form, the CDR3 reads TGTGCCAGCAGTGACGGGACTAGCGGGATCTATGAGCAGTTCTTC. It is translated as CASSDGTSGIYEQFF.

V is TRBV6-6 and J is TRBJ2-1; 12 nucleotides agree with TRBD2. After removal of 6 bases from V and 2 bases from J, the junction contained 2 bases not matched to a gene. This CDR3 comprises 15 residues. Germline loops: CDR1 MNHNY, CDR2 SVGAGI (reference sequence). In DNA form, the CDR3 reads TGTGCCAGCAGCCGGACTAGCGGGGCCTACAATGAGCAGTTCTTC. Protein sequence: CASSRTSGAYNEQFF.

The chain has TRBV7-2 and TRBJ2-1; D may be TRBD2 (6 bases). The CDR3 is 14 residues long. The V gene lost 4 bases and the J gene lost 5 bases, with 12 bases spanning the gap. Germline values: CDR1 SGHTA, CDR2 FQGNSA. The CDR3 nucleotides read TGTGCCAGCAGCTGGGGAGGTTGGGACAATGAGCAGTTCTTC. Translation gives CASSWGGWDNEQFF.

This clone came up a few times. The chain employs TRBV2 and TRBJ2-5; D is unclear. From germline, CDR1 is SNHLY and CDR2 FYNNEI. This CDR3 region has 15 residues. Deletions cut 4 bases from V and 5 bases from J, with 17 bases between. This CDR3 is CASSGQLLASETQYF. DNA for the CDR3: TGTGCCAGCAGTGGGCAGTTATTAGCATCGGAGACCCAGTACTTC.

The count of this clone is one. The chain couples TRBV5-1 to TRBJ2-3; 10 bases fit TRBD2. Germline loops: CDR1 SGHRS, CDR2 YFSETQ. The CDR3 runs to 16 residues. V was pared by 5 bases and J by 0 bases, with 6 bases of the junction left unmatched. CDR3 DNA sequence: TGCGCCAGCAGTCCCCCGACTAGCGGGAGCACAGATACGCAGTATTTT. Protein sequence: CASSPPTSGSTDTQYF.

This clone has a single count. Other DNA sequences in this specimen translate into the identical CDR3. The rearrangement links TRBV30 to TRBJ1-5; 10 bases match TRBD1. This CDR3 is built from 13 residues. With V trimmed by 3 bases and J by 8 bases, 4 bases remained unmatched. CDR1 GTSNPN and CDR2 SVGIG come from the germline V gene (reference sequence). In DNA form, the CDR3 reads TGTGCCTGGAGAGGGGACAGGGGAGAGCCCCAGCATTTT. It codes for CAWRGDRGEPQHF.

There are a few counts of this clone. This chain links TRBV28 with TRBJ2-7, with D maybe TRBD2 (5 bases). Germline V CDR1 and CDR2: MDHEN, SYDVKM. With 6 bases removed from V and 7 bases from J, the gap between germline ends came to 25 bases. The CDR3 is made up of 16 amino acids. CDR3 DNA sequence: TGTGCCAGCAGCCTCGGGGTCGTGCATTACCTACGAGAGCAGTACTTC. Translated, it gives CASSLGVVHYLREQYF.

This chain uses TRBV21-1 with TRBJ2-5; TRBD2 is taken as the D call from the table, unchecked against the DNA. TRBV21-1 is noted as a pseudogene. The CDR3 extends over 14 amino acids. The CDR3 DNA reads as TGTGCCAGCAGCAAAGAGCGGGGGCAAGAGACCCAGTACTTC. It codes for CASSKERGQETQYF.